This record concerns one T cell receptor (beta chain) sequence. The record originates from a study of blood T cell repertoires in COVID-19. Study details: Samples representing acute and convalescent COVID-19 were sourced from the United States, Italy and Spain.

Germline V lookup: CDR1 SGHRS, CDR2 YFSETQ. The V end lost 9 bases, the J end lost 5 bases, and 17 bases lay between the germline ends. The CDR3 length is 13 residues. Per the study methods: It was from reference gene primer amplification that nucleated cell counts were estimated. This table comes from immunoSEQ multiplex PCR, and its TCRdb copy is limited to in-frame clones, with some not included. For V, J and clone size, that table is used; D and trimming come from the DNA. The sample lists 180,000 or so clones, about 86% occurring once. The sample was peripheral blood. This TCR came from a man younger than 35 with acute or convalescent COVID-19. This chain joins TRBV5-1 and TRBJ2-5; D remains ambiguous. The CDR3 loop reads CAILRGKQETQYF. CDR3 nucleotides: TGCGCCATCCTGCGCGGAAAGCAGGAGACCCAGTACTTC.